The present TCR beta chain was sequenced within a study of OX40 agonist ivuxolimab in advanced cancers. Libraries were prepared by immunoSEQ multiplex PCR; TCRdb keeps only in-frame clonotypes and omits some of them. In the table there are approximately 63,000 clones, 80% to 90% of which are singletons. Trimming left V 1 base short and J 4 bases short, with 17 bases between. The CDR3 loop spans 17 amino acids. From germline, CDR1 is SGHTA and CDR2 FQGTGA. Prior autoimmune disease or systemic immunosuppression barred patients. The origin of this receptor is an adult with an advanced solid tumor such as melanoma, head and neck, liver or kidney cancer. The source was CD4+ or CD8+ T cells sorted from blood, collected in a trial of the OX40 agonist ivuxolimab. The rearrangement joins TRBV7-3 to TRBJ2-1, with D perhaps TRBD1 or TRBD2 (7 bases each). The DNA for the CDR3 is TGTGCCAGCAGCTTAATCCCGGGGGGACAGACGTACAATGAGCAGTTCTTC. It codes for CASSLIPGGQTYNEQFF.